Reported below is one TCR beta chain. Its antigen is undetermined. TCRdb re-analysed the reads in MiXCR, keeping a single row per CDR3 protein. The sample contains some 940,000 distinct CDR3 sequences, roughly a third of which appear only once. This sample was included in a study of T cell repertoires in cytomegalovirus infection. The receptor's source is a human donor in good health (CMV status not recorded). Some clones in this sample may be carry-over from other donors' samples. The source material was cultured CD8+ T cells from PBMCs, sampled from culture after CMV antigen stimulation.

CDR3 sequence: CASSYDDLKQETQYF. In nucleotides, the CDR3 is TGTGCCAGCAGTTACGACGATCTCAAGCAAGAGACCCAGTACTTC. The V call is TRBV6-5, the J call TRBJ2-5; D is uncertain. This CDR3 is built from 15 residues. Germline CDR1 MNHEY, CDR2 SVGAGI. Trimming removed 2 bases from V and 2 bases from J, with 12 bases in between.